This TCR beta chain was profiled in a study of T-cell reconstitution after alpha-beta-depleted transplantation in children. CDR1 and CDR2 from the germline V gene are LGHNA and YSLEER. This CDR3 spans 19 amino acids. The junction had 11 bases not matched to a gene; V was cut back by 2 bases and J by 1 base. Study findings and constraints: Newly produced T cells mostly accounted for T-cell counts and diversity one year post-transplant. Expanded clones from the graft, numbering several hundred, reportedly supplied alpha-beta T cells about two months after transplant.

This clonotype came up many times. The antigen is not known. During its preparation, the TCRbeta library received unique molecular identifiers. TCRdb analysed the PCR reads with MiXCR anew, one entry per CDR3 protein. The sample shows 200,000 or so distinct CDR3 sequences, approximately 6.8% of them seen only once. V usage is TRBV4-3 and J usage is TRBJ2-2; 9 nucleotides agree with TRBD2. Sequences were derived from PBMCs, sampled before TCRalphabeta/CD19-depleted stem cell transplant. The clonotype comes from a girl under three years old with combined immunodeficiency, due to receive a stem cell transplant. CDR3 in amino acids: CASSQNPGASGMNTGELFF. In DNA, the CDR3 is TGCGCCAGCAGCCAAAACCCTGGGGCTAGCGGGATGAACACCGGGGAGCTGTTTTTT.